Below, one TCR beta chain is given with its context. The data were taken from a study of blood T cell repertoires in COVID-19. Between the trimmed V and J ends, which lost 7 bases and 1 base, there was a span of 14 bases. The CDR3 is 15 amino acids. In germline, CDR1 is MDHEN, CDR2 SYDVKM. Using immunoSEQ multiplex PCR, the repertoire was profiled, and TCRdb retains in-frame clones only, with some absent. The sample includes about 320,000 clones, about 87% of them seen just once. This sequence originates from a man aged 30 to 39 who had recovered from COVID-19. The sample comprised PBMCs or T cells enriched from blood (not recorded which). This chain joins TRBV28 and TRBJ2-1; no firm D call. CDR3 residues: CASTPRSVSYNEQFF. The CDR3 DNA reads TGTGCCAGCACCCCCCGATCGGTTTCCTACAATGAGCAGTTCTTC.